What follows describes a single TCR beta chain. Antigen unknown. This record belongs to a study of cytotoxic CD8 clonotypes in ibrutinib-treated CLL. Study information: Among responders, roughly 24 were partial and 2 complete; after median roughly 70 months, 14 stayed remitted and some 12 progressed. Average yields of around 260,000 productive templates and approximately 94,000 productive rearrangements characterized the samples.

Only in-frame clones appear in the TCRdb table, and some are missing; sequencing was by immunoSEQ multiplex PCR. The data contain approximately 140,000 clones, approximately 90% of them singletons. Overall study findings and caveats: The study found public clonotypes uncommon, contracting or stable on treatment.

Specimen: PBMCs, collected after 12 months of ibrutinib treatment. This receptor was identified in a human donor with chronic lymphocytic leukemia.

The DNA of the CDR3 is TGTGCCAGCAACGGCAGGGTGGACGGCGAGCAGTACTTC. Protein: CASNGRVDGEQYF. The chain uses TRBV2 and TRBJ2-7, with D perhaps TRBD1 (5 bases). The germline CDR1 and CDR2 sequences are SNHLY and FYNNEI. The CDR3 is made up of 13 amino acids. Trimming pared 7 bases from V and 6 bases from J, leaving 16 bases between.